This T cell receptor (beta chain) was identified in a study of siplizumab effects on memory and regulatory T cells (dated by TCRdb to the late 2010s). A note on the overall study: The study looked at the effect of siplizumab, an anti-CD2 antibody, on alloreactive T-cell subsets in allogeneic mixed lymphocyte reactions made from human PBMCs.

Beyond this particular receptor, the publication reports: Siplizumab significantly reduced the cumulative frequency of alloreactive sequences traceable to unstimulated CD4+ memory T cells. Greater diversity appeared to be present in unstimulated naive T cells than in memory T cells, and a substantial contribution to the alloresponse seemed to be made by naive cells. Because sequences below about 10^-5 frequency were poorly captured, only a minor fraction of alloreactive clones could be mapped to unstimulated subsets. Among mappable alloreactive CD4+ clones, an average Treg-derived fraction of about 70% was observed with siplizumab, compared with 26.9% in control reactions. The suppressive function of proliferating Tregs from siplizumab cultures was not functionally confirmed. About 75-96% of proliferating CD4+ or CD8+ clones could not be given a naive or memory phenotype.

As for this clone: Its antigen is not yet known. Within one base of it there is no much larger clone, and no base qualities were kept.

Here V drops 4 bases and J drops 1 base, and the junction holds 8 bases not matched to any gene. The germline V gene (reference sequence) provides CDR1 SGHKS and CDR2 YYEKEE. The CDR3 contains 15 residues, cysteine and phenylalanine counted. Only the CDR3 DNA is retained, 45 bases long and in frame from the first base. Receptor amplification or capture employed the immunoSEQ multiplex PCR assay. Each sample had around 100,000 TCR templates assayed by the deep sequencing platform. Genomic DNA extracted from sorted T cells was used for TCRbeta CDR3 sequencing. For the original study's pipeline: The R programming language was used for the clonal analysis of the TCRbeta CDR3 data. Alloreactive CD4+ and CD8+ clones were defined by comparing unstimulated samples with post-reaction CFSE-low samples. Regulatory or non-regulatory origin of alloreactive CD4+ clones was assigned by matching sequences to the sorted unstimulated Treg and non-Treg repertoires. Held by TCRdb, this immuneACCESS table contains in-frame sequences only and omits some clones. Under half of the omission traces to an unresolved V gene where checked; the cause of the rest is unknown. The V and J calls and the clone size are those of that table, but D and trimming were determined from the DNA. For this sample there are about 100,000 clones; around 90% appear just once. 0.13% to 0.15% of the sample belongs to the ten largest clones.

Sorted unstimulated T cells, along with proliferating T cells recovered from mixed lymphocyte reactions, underwent TCRbeta CDR3 sequencing. Fresh whole blood from under 13 HLA-typed healthy donors was used as the source from which PBMCs were isolated. Here the chain combines TRBV5-5 and TRBJ2-7, with 7 bases in between that match TRBD1. Sequenced sample: CD4+ T cells sorted from blood. The sequence was obtained from a human donor in good health. The CDR3 region: CASSRTGAGSYEQYF. The nucleotide sequence is TGTGCCAGCAGCCGCACAGGGGCAGGGTCCTACGAGCAGTACTTC.